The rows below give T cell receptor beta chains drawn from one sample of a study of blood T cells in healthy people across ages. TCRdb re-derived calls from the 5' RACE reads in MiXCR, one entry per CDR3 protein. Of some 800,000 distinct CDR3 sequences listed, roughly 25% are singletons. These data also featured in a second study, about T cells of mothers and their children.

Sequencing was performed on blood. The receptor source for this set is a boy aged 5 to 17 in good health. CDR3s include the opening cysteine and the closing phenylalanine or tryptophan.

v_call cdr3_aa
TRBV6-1 CASSAQDRGSLSGYTF
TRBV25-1 CASSAWDMNTEAFF
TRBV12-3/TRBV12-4 CASKNPEGGSYYNEQFF
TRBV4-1 CASSQGLRGSSYNEQFF
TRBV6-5 CASSYDGTSGETQYF
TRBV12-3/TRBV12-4 CASSFGRGITGELFF
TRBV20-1 CSAQRPSGLAGVEWTGELFF
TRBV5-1 CASSPSPPSTDTQYF
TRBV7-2 CASRKPGLQGPFF
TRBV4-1 CASSQVTYGTENYEQYF
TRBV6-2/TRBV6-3 CASSSSSVPWGYTF
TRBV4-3 CASSFGQGNDEQYF
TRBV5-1 CTSSPRTGMGHEQFF
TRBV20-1 CSARGQDLYNERFF
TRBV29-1 CSVEGTGLHEQYF
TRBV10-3 CAISRDSATNEKLFF
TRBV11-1 CASSSAGWPPGANPEYF
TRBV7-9 CASSLARATGRDQPQHF
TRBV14 CASSQDREYTIYF
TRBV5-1 CASSGGQVNTEAFF
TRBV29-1 CSVEITDGTYEQYF
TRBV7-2 CASSWGGGSTGNTIYF
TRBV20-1 CSAYLGGTHSNQPQHF
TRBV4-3 CASSQGVHDQETQYF
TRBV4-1 CASSHDAGGYEQFF
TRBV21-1 CASSKERPRGVQETQYF
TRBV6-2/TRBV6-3 CASSYPGANVLTF
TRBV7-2 CASSLGGKLGEQFF
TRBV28 CASTSRLRVGGQPQHF
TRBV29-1 CSVDPNLGEQFF
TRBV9 CASSVAAQDNYGYTF
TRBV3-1 CASSPPRAGLNTEAFF
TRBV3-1 CASSQDSTSEQYF
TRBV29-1 CSVDLTGLAGETSYNEQFF
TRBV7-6 CASSLNRIEETQYF
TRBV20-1 CSARDQRTYQETQYF
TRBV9 CASSPRRGVGDYTF
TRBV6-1 CASREGLAGTDTQYF
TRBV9 CASTGGEGTNEQFF
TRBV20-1 CSAAPAVQETQYF
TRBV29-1 CSGGSAGGSSYEQYF
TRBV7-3 CASDGNTEAFF
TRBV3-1 CASSLGDRRAFF
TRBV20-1 CSAGTAHLSNQPQHF
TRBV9 CASSVDRTGANVLTF
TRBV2 CASSETRLVYNEQFF
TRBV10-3 CAISETGDQETQYF
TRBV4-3 CASSQDFAGLAGGYEQFF
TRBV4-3 CASSPPGTGVGGYTF
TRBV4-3 CASGRTIGQETQYF
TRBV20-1 CSAPGTGNEQFF
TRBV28 CASSLNGGRGGNQPQHF
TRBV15 CATTARGSGNTIYF